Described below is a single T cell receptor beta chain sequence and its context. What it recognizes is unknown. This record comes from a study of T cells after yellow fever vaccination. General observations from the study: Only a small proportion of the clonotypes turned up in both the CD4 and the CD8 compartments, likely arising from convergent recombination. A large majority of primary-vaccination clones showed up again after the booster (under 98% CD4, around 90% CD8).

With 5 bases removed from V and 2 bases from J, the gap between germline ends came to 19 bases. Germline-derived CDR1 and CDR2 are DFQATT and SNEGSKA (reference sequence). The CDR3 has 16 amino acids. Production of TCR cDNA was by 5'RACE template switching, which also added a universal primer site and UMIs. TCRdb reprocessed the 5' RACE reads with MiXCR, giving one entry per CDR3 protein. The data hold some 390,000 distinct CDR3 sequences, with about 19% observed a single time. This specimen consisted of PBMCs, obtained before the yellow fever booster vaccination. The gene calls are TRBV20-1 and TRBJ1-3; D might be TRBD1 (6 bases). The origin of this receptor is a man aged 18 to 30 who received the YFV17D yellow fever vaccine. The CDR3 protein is CSAYGGYTGTGNTIYF. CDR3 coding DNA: TGCAGTGCTTACGGAGGGTATACAGGGACTGGAAACACCATATATTTT.